This T cell receptor beta chain derives from a study of CD8 T cells in Susac syndrome. The ends were cut back, 9 bases at V and 7 bases at J, with 19 bases in the middle. The CDR3 extends over 14 amino acids. The germline CDR1 and CDR2 sequences are SGDLS and YYNGEE. Random-hexamer reverse transcription was applied to about 0.5 to 1 ug RNA. TCRdb used MiXCR to reprocess the immunoSEQ multiplex PCR reads, holding one entry per CDR3 protein. The sample records some 150,000 distinct CDR3 sequences, approximately 93% being singletons. Sequences were obtained from CD4+ T cells from PBMCs. This receptor was taken from a human donor in good health. V is TRBV9 and J is TRBJ2-2; D gene ambiguous. The CDR3 reads CANRLGSPCGELFF. The CDR3, as DNA: TGTGCCAACCGTTTGGGGTCACCTTGCGGGGAGCTGTTTTTT.